The 7 T cell receptor beta chains reported below all come from one sample, sequenced in a study of cytomegalovirus exposure and HLA in healthy donors. This PCR relied on a set of 60 Vbeta primers and 13 Jbeta primers. The method was immunoSEQ multiplex PCR; TCRdb's version includes in-frame clones alone and lacks a portion of them. The repertoire consists of some 150,000 clones, with about two thirds occurring once and the leading ten covering roughly 2%. Material: PBMCs. Source of these receptors: a woman aged 60-75 years in good health and CMV-seropositive.

CDR3: CASSPRDGTGDFYGYTF. For the CDR3, the DNA is TGTGCCAGCTCACCTAGGGATGGAACAGGAGATTTCTATGGCTACACCTTC. The chain combines TRBV18 with TRBJ1-2; perhaps TRBD1 as D (5 bases). Per the germline V gene, CDR1 is KGHSH and CDR2 is LQKENI. The CDR3 is made up of 17 amino acids. The V gene lost 3 bases and the J gene lost 4 bases, with 21 bases spanning the gap.

The chain has TRBV6-5 and TRBJ1-5; unclear D gene. This CDR3 has 14 amino acids. With 6 bases removed from V and 4 bases from J, the gap between germline ends came to 13 bases. Germline values: CDR1 MNHEY, CDR2 SVGAGI. In DNA, the CDR3 is TGTGCCAGCAGCCTCGGGGTAACGAATCAGCCCCAGCATTTT. This codes for CASSLGVTNQPQHF.

The gene calls are TRBV15 and TRBJ1-4, with TRBD1 matching over 7 bases. There are 17 residues in the CDR3. Unmatched junction bases numbered 14, after V lost 5 bases and J lost 5 bases. Germline-derived CDR1 and CDR2 are LNHNV and YYDKDF (reference sequence). The CDR3 sequence is CATSGQGVGTRNEKLFF. The CDR3 nucleotides read TGTGCCACCAGCGGGCAGGGGGTTGGGACGCGGAATGAAAAACTGTTTTTT.

This clone turned up a few times. The genes are TRBV25-1 and TRBJ1-1; D unclear. Germline loops: CDR1 MGHDK, CDR2 SYGVNS. Trimming stripped 1 base from V and 1 base from J, with 7 bases between. The length of the CDR3 is 14 residues. The DNA of the CDR3 is TGTGCCAGCAGTGAATCCAGAAAGAACACTGAAGCTTTCTTT. It encodes CASSESRKNTEAFF.

This clone appeared a few times. This rearrangement joins TRBV5-5 to TRBJ2-7; D is possibly TRBD1 (5 bases). The CDR3 contains 13 residues. With 3 bases removed from V and 2 bases from J, the gap between germline ends came to 9 bases. Germline V lookup: CDR1 SGHKS, CDR2 YYEKEE (reference sequence). The CDR3 DNA is TGTGCCAGCAGCTCGACAGAAGCCTACGAGCAGTACTTC. Residues: CASSSTEAYEQYF. The full variable domain, rest sourced from reference TRBV5-5 and TRBJ2-7, is DAGVTQSPTHLIKTRGQQVTLRCSPISGHKSVSWYQQVLGQGPQFIFQYYEKEERGRGNFPDRFSARQFPNYSSELNVNALLLGDSALYLCASSSTEAYEQYFGPGTRLTVT.

The V call is TRBV11-2, the J call TRBJ2-2, with 8 bases aligning to TRBD2. This CDR3 spans 16 amino acids. In germline, CDR1 is SGHAT, CDR2 FQNNGV. The V gene end was trimmed by 6 bases and the J gene end by 5 bases; junction bases not matched to a gene: 11. This CDR3 is CASRPLRGRSTGELFF. The CDR3 nucleotides read TGTGCCAGCAGACCCCTCCGCGGGAGGTCAACCGGGGAGCTGTTTTTT.

The chain is built from TRBV7-2 and TRBJ2-5; 7 nucleotides line up with TRBD2. With 5 bases clipped from V and 4 bases from J, the junction kept 10 bases outside the gene matches. CDR1 and CDR2 (germline): SGHTA, FQGNSA. The CDR3 consists of 15 residues. CDR3 sequence (DNA): TGTGCCAGCAGCCCAGTGCGGGGAGGGCCAGAGACCCAGTACTTC. This codes for CASSPVRGGPETQYF.